These 30 T cell receptor beta chains originate from one sample sequenced in a study of blood T cells in healthy people across ages. Then a second PCR, running about 7 to 11 cycles, was carried out with a sample-barcoded 5' primer and a J-beta primer mix. TCRdb fed the 5' RACE reads into MiXCR, producing one record per CDR3 protein. The table shows about 680,000 distinct CDR3 sequences, with roughly 49% occurring only once. Sequenced material: blood. The receptor source for this set is a woman in her fifties or sixties in good health.

V and J are TRBV6-1 and TRBJ1-4; D ambiguous. Trimming left V 6 bases short and J 3 bases short, with 2 bases between. Per germline, CDR1 MNHNS and CDR2 SASEGT. The CDR3 extends over 11 amino acids. CDR3 residues: CASRANEKLFF. The CDR3 nucleotides are TGTGCCAGCAGGGCTAATGAAAAACTGTTTTTT.

This clonotype was observed many times. The chain has TRBV7-8 and TRBJ2-5; D tentatively reads TRBD1 or TRBD2 (5 bases each). This CDR3 comprises 13 residues. Germline CDR1 SGHVS, CDR2 FQNEAQ. V lost 5 bases to trimming and J lost 8 bases, with 15 bases between them. CDR3 protein: CASSVGTANTQYF. The CDR3 nucleotides are TGTGCCAGCAGCGTAGGGACCGCAAATACCCAGTACTTC.

This clonotype was counted a few times. This chain links TRBV18 with TRBJ2-4, with 9 bases matching TRBD1. The J call may be in error: the DNA end matches TRBJ2-7 better. Germline values: CDR1 KGHSH, CDR2 LQKENI. CDR3 size: 15 residues. The CDR3 bases are TGTGCCAGCTCACCCCCCGGGACAGGGAGGAACGAGCAGTACTTC. Residues: CASSPPGTGRNEQYF.

The V and J genes are TRBV20-1 and TRBJ2-1; TRBD2 aligns across 14 bases. Losses at the gene ends were 2 bases for V and 9 bases for J; bases not matched to a gene: 9. This CDR3 spans 16 amino acids. From germline, CDR1 is DFQATT and CDR2 SNEGSKA (reference sequence). CDR3 amino acids: CSARPGTSGRFGEQFF. The CDR3 nucleotides are TGCAGTGCTAGACCAGGGACTAGCGGGAGATTTGGTGAGCAGTTCTTC.

The J gene is TRBJ2-5, the V gene TRBV24-1; D possibly uses TRBD1 or TRBD2 (7 bases each). V was cut by 8 bases and J by 3 bases, with 15 bases left in between. Germline values: CDR1 KGHDR, CDR2 SFDVKD. The CDR3 consists of 14 residues. This CDR3 is CATTSGGGKETQYF. CDR3 nucleotides: TGTGCCACCACATCAGGGGGGGGGAAAGAGACCCAGTACTTC.

With regard to this clonotype: One end of the junction is discordant with germline, which a read error may explain. V usage is TRBV4-3 and J usage is TRBJ1-4; D is uncertain. This CDR3 has 15 residues. Germline V gives CDR1 LGHNA, CDR2 YSLEER. The CDR3 nucleotides read TGCCCCAGCGGCCCTGGCGTGCTAACTAATGAAAAACTATTTTTT. This translates into CPSGPGVLTNEKLFF.

This clonotype showed up many times. The V and J genes are TRBV6-2 or TRBV6-3 and TRBJ2-5; 7 bases are shared with TRBD1. Germline CDR1 MNHEY, CDR2 SVGEGT. The ends lost 6 bases at V and 1 base at J; junction bases unmatched: 2. The CDR3 length is 13 residues. The CDR3, as DNA: TGTGCCAGCAGCCGGGACAGCCAAGAGACCCAGTACTTC. Translated: CASSRDSQETQYF.

The chain couples TRBV7-2 to TRBJ2-1; TRBD2 matches at 8 bases. Germline V gene sequence: CDR1 SGHTA, CDR2 FQGNSA. V dropped 5 bases and J dropped 4; count of bases not matched to a gene: 7. CDR3 length equals 15 residues. CDR3 residues: CASSVTSGIYNEQFF. CDR3 sequence (DNA): TGTGCCAGCAGCGTCACTAGCGGAATTTACAATGAGCAGTTCTTC.

The chain couples TRBV9 to TRBJ2-5, with TRBD2 matching over 7 bases. V lost 3 bases and J lost 11; bases outside the gene matches: 13. This CDR3 has 14 residues. From germline, CDR1 is SGDLS and CDR2 YYNGEE. In DNA form, the CDR3 reads TGTGCCAGCAGCGCCCGGCTAGTGGGGGGGGAGCAGTACTTC. Its protein is CASSARLVGGEQYF. Together with reference TRBV9 and TRBJ2-5, the CDR3 gives the full variable domain: DSGVTQTPKHLITATGQRVTLRCSPRSGDLSVYWYQQSLDQGLQFLIQYYNGEERAKGNILERFSAQQFPDLHSELNLSSLELGDSALYFCASSARLVGGEQYFGPGTRLLVL.

The chain couples TRBV3-1 to TRBJ1-2; 9 bases agree with TRBD1. V shed 4 bases, J shed 3 bases, and the junction held 9 bases outside the gene matches. This CDR3 is 16 amino acids long. The germline gives CDR1 LGHDT, CDR2 YNNKEL (reference sequence). The DNA of the CDR3 is TGTGCCAGCAGCCCCGGCGACAGGGGGACTTACTATGGCTACACCTTC. Translation: CASSPGDRGTYYGYTF.

This clonotype was seen more than once but under ten times. The chain has TRBV12-3 or TRBV12-4 and TRBJ1-5; D is unclear. Between the trimmed V and J ends, which lost 6 bases and 3 bases, there was a span of 12 bases. The CDR3 length is 14 residues. The DNA of the CDR3 is TGTGCCAGCAGCGTCGCAGGTCCCAATCAGCCCCAGCATTTT. This codes for CASSVAGPNQPQHF.

The table lists this clonotype with many counts. The chain uses TRBV7-2 and TRBJ2-7; D is unclear. Trimming took 6 bases from V and 5 from J, leaving 14 bases between them. This CDR3 is built from 13 residues. CDR1 is SGHTA and CDR2 is FQGNSA in the germline V gene. The CDR3 DNA reads TGTGCCAGCAGACGGACCGGCGCTGACGAGCAGTACTTC. Residues: CASRRTGADEQYF.

The chain links TRBV20-1 to TRBJ2-3; 14 positions agree with TRBD2. J lost 4 bases, V lost 5 bases, and 8 bases had no gene match. Germline V gene sequence: CDR1 DFQATT, CDR2 SNEGSKA (reference sequence). The CDR3 runs 16 residues. CDR3 region: CSAVRRTSGRSDTQYF. In nucleotides, the CDR3 is TGCAGTGCTGTCAGGAGGACTAGCGGGAGGTCAGATACGCAGTATTTT.

This chain connects TRBV20-1 to TRBJ2-3; no clear D. Trimming pared 4 bases from V and 4 bases from J, leaving 15 bases between. The CDR3 runs 14 residues. The V gene's germline CDR1 is DFQATT and CDR2 SNEGSKA (reference sequence). The CDR3 nucleotides are TGCAGTGCTAAACCACCCGAGAGGTCAGATACGCAGTATTTT. It codes for CSAKPPERSDTQYF.

On this clonotype: The junction departs from the called germline gene at one end, perhaps through a read error. The chain recombines TRBV20-1 with TRBJ2-1, with D possibly called TRBD1 or TRBD2 (5 bases each). Germline-derived CDR1 and CDR2 are DFQATT and SNEGSKA (reference sequence). This CDR3 contains 9 residues. The chain's CDR3 is CGARGQQFF. The CDR3 bases are TGCGGTGCTAGGGGACAGCAGTTCTTC.

The V gene is TRBV19, the J gene TRBJ1-5, with TRBD1 matching 8 bases. This CDR3 contains 15 residues. The germline V gene has CDR1 LNHDA and CDR2 SQIVND (reference sequence). Germline trimming cut 6 bases from V and 3 bases from J; bases unmatched to any gene: 7. This chain's CDR3 is CASSGGQGINQPQHF. DNA for the CDR3: TGTGCCAGTAGCGGCGGACAGGGTATCAATCAGCCCCAGCATTTT.

CDR3 sequence: CASRPPGRDTGELFF. The DNA of the CDR3 is TGCGCCAGCAGGCCTCCCGGACGTGACACCGGGGAGCTGTTTTTT. The chain is built from TRBV5-1 and TRBJ2-2; D is ambiguous. The germline V gene has CDR1 SGHRS and CDR2 YFSETQ. This CDR3 spans 15 amino acids. Trimming shortened V by 5 bases and J by 3 bases, and 14 bases separated the two germline ends.

The CDR3 loop reads CASSLSRPPGTQYF. The DNA for the CDR3 is TGTGCCAGCAGTTTATCGAGGCCCCCCGGGACCCAGTACTTC. The chain uses TRBV28 and TRBJ2-7; D is unresolved. TRBJ2-5 explains the end of the DNA better; the J call may be wrong. CDR1 is MDHEN and CDR2 is SYDVKM in the germline V gene. This CDR3 region has 14 residues.

The chain employs TRBV20-1 and TRBJ2-5, with D possibly TRBD1 on 6 matching bases. V lost 7 bases and J 2 bases, leaving 11 bases between the germline ends. The CDR3 covers 12 residues. Germline V CDR1 and CDR2: DFQATT, SNEGSKA (reference sequence). CDR3 nucleotides: TGCAGTGGGACAGTTTCGCAAGAGACCCAGTACTTC. This codes for CSGTVSQETQYF.

The DNA of the CDR3 is TGCAGTGCACCCAGGGGGATTCAGTACTTC. This translates into CSAPRGIQYF. This sequence joins TRBV20-1 and TRBJ2-4; TRBD1 aligns across 7 bases. The CDR3 sequence is 10 residues long. CDR1 and CDR2 from the germline V gene are DFQATT and SNEGSKA (reference sequence). With 6 bases clipped from V and 10 bases from J, the junction kept 3 bases outside the gene matches.

The gene calls are TRBV12-3 or TRBV12-4 and TRBJ1-2, with D unclear. The CDR3 runs 13 residues. Deletions cut 4 bases from V and 2 bases from J, with 8 bases between. The CDR3 nucleotides read TGTGCCAGCAGTTCAGACAACAACTATGGCTACACCTTC. It codes for CASSSDNNYGYTF.

This clonotype was counted at least ten times. The chain uses TRBV5-5 and TRBJ2-5, with D possibly being TRBD2 (5 bases). The CDR3 runs to 14 residues. Per germline, CDR1 SGHKS and CDR2 YYEKEE (reference sequence). V was shortened by 2 bases and J by 5 bases, with 13 bases between the two germline ends. CDR3 DNA: TGTGCCAGCAGCTTCGGATTCGGCGGGGAGACCCAGTACTTC. This encodes CASSFGFGGETQYF.

The chain recombines TRBV27 with TRBJ1-2, with 7 bases matching TRBD1. Germline CDR1 and CDR2: MNHEY and SMNVEV (reference sequence). V was pared by 6 bases and J by 8 bases, with 6 bases of the junction left unmatched. The CDR3 has 12 amino acids. CDR3 loop: CASSTNRGGYTF. The CDR3 DNA follows: TGTGCCAGCAGCACCAACAGGGGCGGCTACACCTTC.

This clonotype has just a few counts. The CDR3 DNA sequence: TGCAGCGTGACCCTCGGTATCTCCTACGAGCAGTACTTC. Its translation: CSVTLGISYEQYF. The rearrangement links TRBV29-1 to TRBJ2-7, with D unresolved. The CDR3 length is 13 residues. The germline gives CDR1 SQVTM, CDR2 ANQGSEA. V gave up 6 bases and J gave up 0 bases, with 12 bases separating them.

The J gene is TRBJ1-6, the V gene TRBV10-3; 9 nucleotides match TRBD1. This CDR3 is built from 18 residues. Germline loops: CDR1 ENHRY, CDR2 SYGVKD. V was pared by 6 bases and J by 0 bases, with 9 bases of the junction left unmatched. CDR3 residues: CAISAGQGVGSYNSPLHF. The DNA for the CDR3 is TGTGCCATCAGCGCGGGACAGGGCGTAGGCTCCTATAATTCACCCCTCCACTTT.

The chain is built from TRBV4-3 and TRBJ2-7, with no clear D. Germline V gene lookup returns CDR1 LGHNA and CDR2 YSLEER. V was pared by 1 base and J by 4 bases, with 14 bases between. CDR3 size: 15 residues. CDR3 in amino acids: CASSQARTRDYEQYF. The DNA of the CDR3 is TGCGCCAGCAGCCAAGCCAGGACCCGAGATTACGAGCAGTACTTC.

The chain recombines TRBV4-3 with TRBJ2-7; TRBD1 aligns across 7 bases. Germline V gene lookup returns CDR1 LGHNA and CDR2 YSLEER. V shed 1 base and J 0 bases; nucleotides not matched to a gene: 21. The CDR3 totals 21 residues. In DNA form, the CDR3 reads TGCGCCAGCAGCCAAGGGGCTAAGGAGACAGGGCCTCCAACGGGCTCCTACGAGCAGTACTTC. Residues: CASSQGAKETGPPTGSYEQYF.

The J gene is TRBJ2-1, the V gene TRBV29-1; 7 bases are shared with TRBD2. J gave up 6 bases and V 3 bases, and 8 bases lay outside the gene matches. Germline CDR1 reads SQVTM; CDR2 reads ANQGSEA. This CDR3 comprises 14 residues. The CDR3 loop reads CSVEGSGITNEQFF. The CDR3 bases are TGCAGCGTTGAGGGGAGCGGGATCACCAATGAGCAGTTCTTC.

The rearrangement uses TRBV6-5 and TRBJ1-2; no clear D gene. The germline gives CDR1 MNHEY, CDR2 SVGAGI. V lost 6 bases to trimming and J lost 5 bases, with 13 bases between them. The CDR3 extends over 13 amino acids. This CDR3 is CASRDTPKYGYTF. The CDR3 nucleotides read TGTGCCAGCAGAGATACACCGAAGTATGGCTACACCTTC.

The chain links TRBV18 to TRBJ1-4, with D uncertain. Germline V lookup: CDR1 KGHSH, CDR2 LQKENI. This CDR3 is 14 amino acids long. V was trimmed by 1 base and J by 3 bases, leaving 6 bases between them. In DNA, the CDR3 is TGTGCCAGCTCACCACAGTCTTCTAATGAAAAACTGTTTTTT. Translating it yields CASSPQSSNEKLFF.